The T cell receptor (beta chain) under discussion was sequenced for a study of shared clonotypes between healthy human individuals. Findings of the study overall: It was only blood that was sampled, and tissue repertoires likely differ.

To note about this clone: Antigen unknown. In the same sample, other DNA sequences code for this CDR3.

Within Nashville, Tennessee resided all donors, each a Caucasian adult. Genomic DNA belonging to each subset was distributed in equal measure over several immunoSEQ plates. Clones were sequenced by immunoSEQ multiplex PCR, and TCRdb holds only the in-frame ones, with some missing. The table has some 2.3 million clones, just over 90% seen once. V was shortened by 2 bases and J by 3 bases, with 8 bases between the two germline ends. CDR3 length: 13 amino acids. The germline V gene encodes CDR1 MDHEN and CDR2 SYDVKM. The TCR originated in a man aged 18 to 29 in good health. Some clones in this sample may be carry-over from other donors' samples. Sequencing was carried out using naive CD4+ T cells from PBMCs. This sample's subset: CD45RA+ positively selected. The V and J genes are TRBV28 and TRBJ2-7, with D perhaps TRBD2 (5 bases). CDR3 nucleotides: TGTGCCAGCAGTTTAGTGGGGAGCTACGAGCAGTACTTC. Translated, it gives CASSLVGSYEQYF.